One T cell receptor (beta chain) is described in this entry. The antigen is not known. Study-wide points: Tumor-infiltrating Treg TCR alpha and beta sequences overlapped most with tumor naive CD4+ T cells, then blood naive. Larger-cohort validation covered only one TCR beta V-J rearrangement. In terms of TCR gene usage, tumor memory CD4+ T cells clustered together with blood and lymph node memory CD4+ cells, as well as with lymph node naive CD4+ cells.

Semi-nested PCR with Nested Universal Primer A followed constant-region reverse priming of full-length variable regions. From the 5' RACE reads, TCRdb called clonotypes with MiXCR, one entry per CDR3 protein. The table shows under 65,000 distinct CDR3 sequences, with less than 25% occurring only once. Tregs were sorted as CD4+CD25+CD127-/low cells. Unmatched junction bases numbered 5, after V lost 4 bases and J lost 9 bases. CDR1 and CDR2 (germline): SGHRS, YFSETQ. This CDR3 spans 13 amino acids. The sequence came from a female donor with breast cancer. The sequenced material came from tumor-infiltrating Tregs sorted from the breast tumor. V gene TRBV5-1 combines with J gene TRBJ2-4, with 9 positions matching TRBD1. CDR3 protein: CASSTGQGSIQYF. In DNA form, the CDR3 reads TGCGCCAGCAGCACGGGACAGGGAAGCATTCAGTACTTC.